One and the same sample provided the 27 T cell receptor beta chains below, sequenced in a study of identical twins. A single record per CDR3 protein comes from TCRdb applying MiXCR to the 5' RACE reads. This sample carries some 100,000 distinct CDR3 sequences, 5.9% of them seen once, and the ten largest clones take less than 15%. Sample: memory T cells sorted from blood. The receptors derive from a woman aged 50 to 60 in good health.

Points on this clonotype: A clone one base away is much larger, so this may be a read error. This chain links TRBV9 with TRBJ2-2, with D perhaps given as TRBD1 or TRBD2 (5 bases each). Germline assignment: CDR1 SGDLS and CDR2 YYNGEE. The CDR3 loop spans 16 amino acids. The CDR3 here is CASSPFRDENTGDLFF. The CDR3 DNA is TGTGCCAGCAGCCCTTTCCGGGACGAGAACACCGGGGATCTGTTTTTT.

The chain joins TRBV11-2 to TRBJ2-2; the D gene could be TRBD1 or TRBD2 (6 bases each). Deletions cut 7 bases from V and 7 bases from J, with 16 bases between. The V gene's germline CDR1 is SGHAT and CDR2 FQNNGV. The CDR3 extends over 14 amino acids. The CDR3 DNA reads as TGTGCCAGCACCAGACGGGGGCAAGGCGGGGAGCTGTTTTTT. The encoded protein is CASTRRGQGGELFF.

The J gene is TRBJ2-3, the V gene TRBV18; 8 bases align to TRBD2. There are 15 residues in the CDR3. CDR1 KGHSH and CDR2 LQKENI come from the germline V gene. J was trimmed by 4 bases and V by 6 bases; bases with no gene match: 9. The CDR3 here is CASSTSGSIADTQYF. In DNA, the CDR3 is TGTGCCAGCTCCACGAGCGGGAGTATAGCAGATACGCAGTATTTT.

At least ten counts were recorded for this clonotype. CDR3 sequence: CASSWTSGSGEQFF. The CDR3 region has the DNA TGTGCCAGCAGCTGGACTAGCGGGAGCGGTGAGCAGTTCTTC. This rearrangement joins TRBV5-5 to TRBJ2-1, with TRBD2 identical over 13 bases. V dropped 3 bases and J dropped 9; count of bases not matched to a gene: 3. CDR3 length: 14 amino acids. Germline CDR1 reads SGHKS; CDR2 reads YYEKEE (reference sequence).

This clonotype came up many times. V and J are TRBV20-1 and TRBJ1-1; D gene unclear. CDR3 length: 12 residues. V dropped 4 bases and J dropped 1 base, with 7 bases sitting between them. The germline CDR1 and CDR2 sequences are DFQATT and SNEGSKA (reference sequence). The CDR3 loop is CSAISGNTEAFF. For the CDR3, the DNA is TGCAGTGCTATAAGTGGGAACACTGAAGCTTTCTTT.

This clonotype was detected only a few times. The chain couples TRBV27 to TRBJ2-6; D gene uncertain. The length of the CDR3 is 15 residues. CDR1 is MNHEY, CDR2 SMNVEV, per germline (reference sequence). Deletions cut 3 bases from V and 2 bases from J, with 8 bases between. Written as DNA, the CDR3 is TGTGCCAGCAGTTTTGTGGGCGCTGGGGCCAACGTCCTGACTTTC. Amino acid sequence: CASSFVGAGANVLTF.

The rearrangement joins TRBV11-2 to TRBJ2-2, with TRBD1 matching 7 bases. V trimming: 4 bases; J trimming: 4 bases; junction bases outside the gene matches: 12. Germline V gene data show CDR1 as SGHAT and CDR2 as FQNNGV. The CDR3 runs 17 residues. The CDR3 bases are TGTGCCAGCAGCTCCTTGGCCCGGGACAGTCGCACCGGGGAGCTGTTTTTT. Amino acid sequence: CASSSLARDSRTGELFF. Together with reference TRBV11-2 and TRBJ2-2, the CDR3 gives the full variable domain: EAGVAQSPRYKIIEKRQSVAFWCNPISGHATLYWYQQILGQGPKLLIQFQNNGVVDDSQLPKDRFSAERLKGVDSTLKIQPAKLEDSAVYLCASSSLARDSRTGELFFGEGSRLTVL.

This clonotype was counted ten times or more. This rearrangement joins TRBV12-3 or TRBV12-4 to TRBJ2-1; 9 bases are shared with TRBD2. The CDR3 totals 14 residues. With 2 bases clipped from V and 9 bases from J, the junction kept 5 bases outside the gene matches. CDR3 loop: CASSLLAGRGEQFF. The CDR3, as DNA: TGTGCCAGCAGTTTACTAGCGGGGAGGGGTGAGCAGTTCTTC.

As to this clonotype: A read error is possible here, since a much larger clone lies one base away. This chain joins TRBV6-2 or TRBV6-3 and TRBJ2-1; D may be TRBD1 (5 bases). Trimming removed 7 bases at V and 0 bases at J, with 16 bases between. Germline V gene data show CDR1 as MNHEY and CDR2 as SVGEGT. This CDR3 region has 16 residues. DNA for the CDR3: TGTGCCAGCACAGTTTGGGGCGGATCCTCCTACAATGAGCAGTTCTTC. It translates to CASTVWGGSSYNEQFF.

The rearrangement joins TRBV28 to TRBJ1-6; 10 bases are a match to TRBD1. This CDR3 has 14 residues. The J segment lost 9 bases and the V segment lost 6 bases, leaving 5 bases of the junction unmatched. CDR1 MDHEN and CDR2 SYDVKM come from the germline V gene. The chain's CDR3 is CASSPGQGVSPLHF. In DNA, the CDR3 is TGTGCCAGCAGCCCCGGACAGGGGGTTTCACCCCTCCACTTT.

In this sample, this clonotype turned up many times. The chain has TRBV20-1 and TRBJ2-4; D not certain. V lost 6 bases, J lost 12 bases, and 15 bases lay in between. The CDR3 sequence is 11 residues long. Germline V CDR1 and CDR2: DFQATT, SNEGSKA (reference sequence). The CDR3 DNA follows: TGCAGTGCCACCATCCCTGGTGCTCAGTACTTC. Translating gives CSATIPGAQYF.

The chain has TRBV20-1 and TRBJ2-5; 11 positions match TRBD2. V was pared by 5 bases and J by 2 bases, with 16 bases of the junction left unmatched. The CDR3 length is 18 residues. Germline loops: CDR1 DFQATT, CDR2 SNEGSKA (reference sequence). The CDR3 DNA follows: TGCAGTGCTCAAATAGCCGGACTAGCGGGTAGCATACAAGAGACCCAGTACTTC. Amino acids: CSAQIAGLAGSIQETQYF.

The chain couples TRBV6-5 to TRBJ1-5; TRBD1 aligns across 7 bases. Germline CDR1 reads MNHEY; CDR2 reads SVGAGI. The CDR3 is 17 amino acids. V lost 1 base, J lost 4 bases, and 10 bases stayed unmatched. In DNA, the CDR3 is TGTGCCAGCAGTTACTTTGTTCCGGGACAGAATAATCAGCCCCAGCATTTT. Translation: CASSYFVPGQNNQPQHF.

This clonotype was recorded many times. V and J are TRBV29-1 and TRBJ2-2, with TRBD1 identical over 10 bases. Trimming took 7 bases from V and 5 from J; bases not matched to a gene: 1. Germline assignment: CDR1 SQVTM and CDR2 ANQGSEA. This CDR3 is 12 amino acids long. CDR3 sequence (DNA): TGCAGCGCGGGACAGGGGACCGGGGAGCTGTTTTTT. This encodes CSAGQGTGELFF.

This clonotype has ten or more counts. The gene calls are TRBV6-5 and TRBJ2-7; D possibly corresponds to TRBD2 (8 bases). Germline V gene data show CDR1 as MNHEY and CDR2 as SVGAGI. This CDR3 contains 14 residues. The germline V and J ends were trimmed by 5 bases and 6 bases, with 17 bases remaining between them. The CDR3 reads CASSKGLGGSEQYV. The DNA of the CDR3 is TGTGCCAGCAGTAAGGGACTAGGGGGCTCCGAGCAGTACGTC.

This clonotype was recorded many times. No conserved phenylalanine or tryptophan ends this CDR3, so it is likely a read error. This rearrangement joins TRBV10-2 to TRBJ2-3, with D perhaps matching TRBD2 (5 bases). The CDR3 is 13 amino acids. Trimming cost V 0 bases and J 6 bases, with 7 bases left between them. The germline CDR1 and CDR2 sequences are WSHSY and SAAADI. CDR3 sequence reads: CASSESRVDTQYL. In nucleotides, the CDR3 is TGCGCCAGCAGTGAGTCGCGGGTCGATACGCAGTATTTA.

This clonotype was observed at least ten times. The V call is TRBV14, the J call TRBJ2-3; D call uncertain. This CDR3 region has 12 residues. Germline values: CDR1 SGHDN, CDR2 FVKESK. V lost 4 bases to trimming and J lost 4 bases, with 6 bases between them. CDR3 protein: CASSPNADTQYF. CDR3 bases: TGTGCCAGCAGCCCTAATGCAGATACGCAGTATTTT.

This clonotype occurred a few times. The chain couples TRBV5-6 to TRBJ2-5; no clear D gene. This CDR3 is 14 amino acids long. Trimming took off 1 base at V and 1 base at J, with 8 bases between the two ends. Germline-derived CDR1 and CDR2 are SGHDT and YYEEEE. In nucleotides, the CDR3 is TGTGCCAGCAGCTTGTGGGCGGCCCAAGAGACCCAGTACTTC. It translates to CASSLWAAQETQYF.

This clonotype was counted many times. The chain uses TRBV5-1 and TRBJ2-1; D may match TRBD1 or TRBD2 (7 bases each). From germline, CDR1 is SGHRS and CDR2 YFSETQ. V shed 3 bases and J shed 3 bases, with 13 bases lying between them. The CDR3 covers 15 residues. The CDR3 DNA reads TGCGCCAGCAGCTGGGGAGGGGACAGCTACAATGAGCAGTTCTTC. It is translated as CASSWGGDSYNEQFF.

The chain joins TRBV15 to TRBJ2-5, with 10 bases matching TRBD1. The CDR3 sequence is 15 residues long. Germline CDR1 reads LNHNV; CDR2 reads YYDKDF (reference sequence). The ends lost 5 bases at V and 5 bases at J; junction bases unmatched: 8. CDR3 residues: CATSRRDRGFETQYF. Here the CDR3 DNA reads TGTGCCACCAGCCGCCGGGACAGGGGTTTTGAGACCCAGTACTTC.

The table lists this clonotype with many counts. The chain carries TRBV20-1 and TRBJ2-3, with 7 bases aligning to TRBD2. CDR3 length: 14 residues. The germline CDR1 and CDR2 sequences are DFQATT and SNEGSKA (reference sequence). Trimming took 0 bases from V and 9 from J; bases not matched to a gene: 9. The CDR3 DNA follows: TGCAGTGCTAGAGATCATAGGGGCGGGGGAACGCAGTATTTT. It specifies CSARDHRGGGTQYF.

This clonotype was counted between two and nine times. The chain links TRBV2 to TRBJ2-5; D not certain. The CDR3 consists of 13 residues. Germline values: CDR1 SNHLY, CDR2 FYNNEI. V was trimmed by 6 bases and J by 4 bases, leaving 12 bases between them. The CDR3 reads CASRGVSTETQYF. Written as DNA, the CDR3 is TGTGCCAGCAGAGGAGTGAGCACAGAGACCCAGTACTTC.

This clonotype was observed at least ten times. The chain joins TRBV5-5 to TRBJ1-4; TRBD1 might be the D (6 bases). V shed 5 bases and J shed 3 bases, with 8 bases lying between them. Germline loops: CDR1 SGHKS, CDR2 YYEKEE (reference sequence). The CDR3 sequence is 13 residues long. CDR3 nucleotide sequence: TGTGCCAGCAGTTGGGGGCCTAATGAAAAACTGTTTTTT. Encoded protein: CASSWGPNEKLFF.

This clonotype was counted only a few times. The V call is TRBV28, the J call TRBJ1-5, with no clear D. Germline V gives CDR1 MDHEN, CDR2 SYDVKM. The CDR3 consists of 15 residues. V was trimmed by 1 base and J by 6 bases, leaving 13 bases between them. The CDR3 DNA is TGTGCCAGCAGTTTATACGACGAAAGTAGTCAGCCCCAGCATTTT. This encodes CASSLYDESSQPQHF.

Ten or more counts support this clonotype. V gene TRBV19 combines with J gene TRBJ2-5; 8 nucleotides align to TRBD2. The CDR3 length is 17 residues. Germline-derived CDR1 and CDR2 are LNHDA and SQIVND (reference sequence). J lost 4 bases, V lost 7 bases, and 17 bases had no gene match. The CDR3 DNA follows: TGTGCCAGTACGGGCTTTGGGAGCGGGAGAGACAGAGAGACCCAGTACTTC. Translating gives CASTGFGSGRDRETQYF.

This clonotype appeared many times. The V gene is TRBV19, the J gene TRBJ2-6; D remains unclear. Germline V gene sequence: CDR1 LNHDA, CDR2 SQIVND (reference sequence). Trimming left V 7 bases short and J 1 base short, with 5 bases between. The CDR3 has 13 amino acids. CDR3 nucleotide sequence: TGTGCCAGTAACCCATCTGGGGCCAACGTCCTGACTTTC. This translates into CASNPSGANVLTF.

At least ten counts were recorded for this clonotype. The J gene is TRBJ2-3, the V gene TRBV28; no clear D gene. The V gene's germline CDR1 is MDHEN and CDR2 SYDVKM. This CDR3 comprises 14 residues. V lost 4 bases, J lost 2 bases, and 10 bases lay in between. The chain's CDR3 is CASSSQTYTDTQYF. CDR3 bases: TGTGCCAGCAGTTCCCAGACGTACACAGATACGCAGTATTTT.